The next 32 T cell receptor beta chains were all read from a single sample in a study of shared clonotypes between healthy human individuals. Measured with immunoSEQ multiplex PCR; TCRdb has only the in-frame clones, and not every one. Of about 600,000 clones listed, roughly 79% are singletons. The sequencing input was PBMCs. The source of these receptors is a woman in her thirties or forties in good health. Some clones in this sample may be carry-over from other donors' samples.

This chain links TRBV19 with TRBJ1-4, with TRBD1 as a possible D gene (5 bases). Per the germline V gene, CDR1 is LNHDA and CDR2 is SQIVND (reference sequence). This CDR3 region has 15 residues. Trimming left V 6 bases short and J 3 bases short, with 14 bases between. The CDR3, as DNA: TGTGCCAGTAGGATTCAGGGAGCTTCTAATGAAAAACTGTTTTTT. Its translation: CASRIQGASNEKLFF.

This clone occurred a few times. This chain joins TRBV15 and TRBJ2-2; perhaps TRBD1 as D (5 bases). Per the germline V gene, CDR1 is LNHNV and CDR2 is YYDKDF (reference sequence). V dropped 3 bases and J dropped 2 bases, with 7 bases sitting between them. This CDR3 region has 14 residues. CDR3 residues: CATSRDKNTGELFF. In DNA, the CDR3 is TGTGCCACCAGCAGGGACAAAAACACCGGGGAGCTGTTTTTT.

The V gene is TRBV7-2, the J gene TRBJ2-1; TRBD1 matches 7 bases. CDR1 SGHTA and CDR2 FQGNSA come from the germline V gene. V gave up 5 bases and J gave up 8 bases; unmatched junction bases: 15. The CDR3 extends over 16 amino acids. The CDR3 DNA sequence: TGTGCCAGCAGCCCTCGACCCGGGGACAGTAGGTATGAGCAGTTCTTC. Protein: CASSPRPGDSRYEQFF.

This chain joins TRBV6-5 and TRBJ2-7; a possible D gene is TRBD2 (6 bases). Germline V gene sequence: CDR1 MNHEY, CDR2 SVGAGI. V was shortened by 2 bases and J by 0 bases, with 14 bases between the two germline ends. CDR3 length: 16 residues. CDR3 DNA: TGTGCCAGCAGTTACGGCGGGGCAAGGAGCTCCTACGAGCAGTACTTC. Its translation: CASSYGGARSSYEQYF.

The chain uses TRBV7-9 and TRBJ2-1; 12 bases align to TRBD2. V shed 4 bases and J 2 bases; nucleotides not matched to a gene: 3. Germline V gene data show CDR1 as SEHNR and CDR2 as FQNEAQ (reference sequence). This CDR3 has 16 amino acids. The CDR3 DNA reads as TGTGCCAGCAGCTCCGGACTAGCGGGAACCTACAATGAGCAGTTCTTC. Protein product: CASSSGLAGTYNEQFF.

The chain carries TRBV18 and TRBJ1-1; TRBD1 aligns across 7 bases. This CDR3 has 14 amino acids. V was pared by 4 bases and J by 3 bases, with 5 bases of the junction left unmatched. Germline-derived CDR1 and CDR2 are KGHSH and LQKENI. This chain's CDR3 is CASSLTGRDTEAFF. CDR3 coding DNA: TGTGCCAGCTCACTGACAGGGCGGGACACTGAAGCTTTCTTT. Based on the CDR3 plus reference TRBV18 and TRBJ1-1, the full variable domain is NAGVMQNPRHLVRRRGQEARLRCSPMKGHSHVYWYRQLPEEGLKFMVYLQKENIIDESGMPKERFSAEFPKEGPSILRIQQVVRGDSAAYFCASSLTGRDTEAFFGQGTRLTVV.

The CDR3 bases are TGTGCCACCAGCAGAGATCTGGCAGGGGGCACCTACGAGCAGTACTTC. Protein: CATSRDLAGGTYEQYF. The gene calls are TRBV15 and TRBJ2-7; 8 nucleotides agree with TRBD1. Germline CDR1 reads LNHNV; CDR2 reads YYDKDF (reference sequence). The CDR3 runs 16 residues. The V gene end was trimmed by 0 bases and the J gene end by 2 bases; junction bases not matched to a gene: 6.

This clone appeared a single time. This chain links TRBV28 with TRBJ2-7, with D maybe TRBD2 (5 bases). Trimming pared 3 bases from V and 2 bases from J, leaving 11 bases between. CDR3 length: 14 residues. Germline V gives CDR1 MDHEN, CDR2 SYDVKM. The CDR3 DNA reads TGTGCCAGCAGTTTGCCTAGCATGGCCTACGAGCAGTACTTC. Its translation is CASSLPSMAYEQYF.

This chain joins TRBV18 and TRBJ1-1, with 7 nucleotides matching TRBD1. CDR3 length: 14 residues. V dropped 2 bases and J dropped 6; count of bases not matched to a gene: 6. Germline CDR1 and CDR2: KGHSH and LQKENI. The CDR3 coding sequence is TGTGCCAGCTCACCAGGGACAGCCCCCCCTGAAGCTTTCTTT. Its protein product is CASSPGTAPPEAFF.

The rearrangement joins TRBV18 to TRBJ1-4, with TRBD1 identical over 9 bases. Unmatched junction bases numbered 3, after V lost 3 bases and J lost 4 bases. The CDR3 sequence is 15 residues long. The V gene's germline CDR1 is KGHSH and CDR2 LQKENI. The CDR3 DNA sequence: TGTGCCAGCTCACCCGGGACAGGGAGTAATGAAAAACTGTTTTTT. It codes for CASSPGTGSNEKLFF.

The chain recombines TRBV7-9 with TRBJ2-2; TRBD2 agrees at 14 bases. J gave up 5 bases and V 4 bases, and 6 bases lay outside the gene matches. CDR1 and CDR2 (germline): SEHNR, FQNEAQ (reference sequence). The CDR3 spans 17 residues. The CDR3 DNA sequence: TGTGCCAGCAGCTCCCGACTAGCGGGAGGGCGGACCGGGGAGCTGTTTTTT. It translates to CASSSRLAGGRTGELFF.

The rearrangement uses TRBV19 and TRBJ1-2, with TRBD1 identical over 8 bases. This CDR3 is built from 15 residues. Trimming cost V 8 bases and J 2 bases; bases outside gene matches: 10. The germline V gene has CDR1 LNHDA and CDR2 SQIVND (reference sequence). CDR3 loop: CASREPRTGNYGYTF. In DNA form, the CDR3 reads TGTGCCAGTCGGGAACCTAGGACAGGGAACTATGGCTACACCTTC.

This clone was observed a few times. The rearrangement uses TRBV6-1 and TRBJ1-2, with 8 bases lining up with TRBD1. Germline V gives CDR1 MNHNS, CDR2 SASEGT. J gave up 14 bases and V 4 bases, and 12 bases lay outside the gene matches. CDR3 size: 13 residues. The CDR3 DNA follows: TGTGCCAGCAGTGGTGGGACAGGTCGGCCGGGGACCTTC. This codes for CASSGGTGRPGTF.

This rearrangement joins TRBV10-2 to TRBJ2-7; TRBD2 aligns across 10 bases. This CDR3 spans 14 amino acids. Trimming at V came to 5 bases and at J to 3 bases, leaving 4 bases not matched to a gene. Germline values: CDR1 WSHSY, CDR2 SAAADI. CDR3 region: CASSLAGVNYEQYF. The CDR3 DNA is TGCGCCAGCAGTCTAGCGGGAGTAAACTACGAGCAGTACTTC.

This chain links TRBV7-3 with TRBJ2-2, with D perhaps assigned TRBD1 or TRBD2 (5 bases each). The CDR3 is 13 residues long. Germline V gene sequence: CDR1 SGHTA, CDR2 FQGTGA. V was pared by 6 bases and J by 2 bases, with 7 bases between. The CDR3 region is CASRGTNTGELFF. The CDR3 nucleotides read TGTGCCAGCAGGGGGACCAACACCGGGGAGCTGTTTTTT.

This rearrangement joins TRBV9 to TRBJ1-3; D is ambiguous. Germline V lookup: CDR1 SGDLS, CDR2 YYNGEE. V was shortened by 0 bases and J by 1 base, with 2 bases between the two germline ends. This CDR3 is 13 amino acids long. The chain's CDR3 is CASSVASGNTIYF. The CDR3 nucleotides are TGTGCCAGCAGCGTAGCTTCTGGAAACACCATATATTTT.

This chain connects TRBV6-1 to TRBJ2-2; tentative D call: TRBD1 (6 bases). CDR1 is MNHNS and CDR2 is SASEGT in the germline V gene. The CDR3 is 14 residues long. Trimming cost V 8 bases and J 5 bases, with 15 bases left between them. The CDR3 sequence is CASREGVATGELFF. DNA of the CDR3: TGTGCCAGCCGAGAGGGGGTGGCAACCGGGGAGCTGTTTTTT.

A word on this clone: The same CDR3 arises from other DNA sequences in this sample as well. This chain links TRBV28 with TRBJ2-5; tentatively, D is TRBD2 (5 bases). This CDR3 comprises 13 residues. Germline lookup yields CDR1 MDHEN and CDR2 SYDVKM. With 6 bases removed from V and 1 base from J, the gap between germline ends came to 9 bases. The CDR3 protein is CASSTRLQETQYF. The CDR3 region has the DNA TGTGCCAGCAGCACTAGACTCCAAGAGACCCAGTACTTC.

This rearrangement joins TRBV9 to TRBJ2-7; unclear D gene. This CDR3 spans 12 amino acids. Germline V gene lookup returns CDR1 SGDLS and CDR2 YYNGEE. V lost 1 base and J lost 3, with 5 bases in between. The CDR3 sequence is CASSVNSYEQYF. The CDR3 DNA is TGTGCCAGCAGCGTAAACAGCTACGAGCAGTACTTC. Drawing the rest from reference TRBV9 and TRBJ2-7, the complete variable domain is DSGVTQTPKHLITATGQRVTLRCSPRSGDLSVYWYQQSLDQGLQFLIQYYNGEERAKGNILERFSAQQFPDLHSELNLSSLELGDSALYFCASSVNSYEQYFGPGTRLTVT.

This clone was counted a few times. This chain links TRBV29-1 with TRBJ2-7; no definite D call. CDR1 SQVTM and CDR2 ANQGSEA come from the germline V gene. Trimming took 4 bases from V and 3 from J, leaving 10 bases between them. CDR3 length: 12 amino acids. The DNA for the CDR3 is TGCAGCGTTGCCATCACAAACTACGAGCAGTACTTC. Translation: CSVAITNYEQYF.

The chain joins TRBV7-2 to TRBJ2-2; tentative D call: TRBD1 (5 bases). From germline, CDR1 is SGHTA and CDR2 FQGNSA. The CDR3 length is 14 residues. CDR3 region: CAARPAGKSGELFF. CDR3 coding DNA: TGTGCTGCACGACCGGCAGGGAAGTCCGGGGAGCTGTTTTTT.

The sample holds a few counts of this clone. The chain has TRBV7-2 and TRBJ1-2, with 7 bases fitting TRBD1. CDR1 SGHTA and CDR2 FQGNSA come from the germline V gene. V was clipped by 6 bases and J by 6 bases; unmatched bases: 7. This CDR3 spans 13 amino acids. CDR3 DNA sequence: TGTGCCAGCAGGCCGACAGGGCAGGATGGCTACACCTTC. Translation: CASRPTGQDGYTF.

To note about this clone: A much larger clone differs from this one at a single base, so this may be a read error. The chain is built from TRBV29-1 and TRBJ2-7; possible D gene TRBD1, 6 bases. Germline V gene lookup returns CDR1 SQVTM and CDR2 ANQGSEA. This CDR3 has 13 amino acids. The CDR3 region is CGVEGGQSYEQYF. In DNA form, the CDR3 reads TGCGGCGTTGAAGGAGGACAGAGCTACGAGCAGTACTTC.

The chain carries TRBV4-1 and TRBJ2-2, with D maybe TRBD2 (5 bases). Germline V gives CDR1 MGHRA, CDR2 YSYEKL. The length of the CDR3 is 17 residues. The germline V and J ends were trimmed by 0 bases and 5 bases, with 16 bases remaining between them. CDR3 residues: CASSQEIPIGVTGELFF. DNA of the CDR3: TGCGCCAGCAGCCAAGAAATCCCAATCGGGGTTACCGGGGAGCTGTTTTTT.

This clone was seen ten or more times. This sequence joins TRBV9 and TRBJ2-3, with 7 bases that match TRBD2. V shed 3 bases and J 2 bases; nucleotides not matched to a gene: 24. Looked up from germline, CDR1 is SGDLS and CDR2 is YYNGEE. The CDR3 has 21 residues. CDR3 sequence (DNA): TGTGCCAGCAGCGCCCAATGGACTAGTCACGAAGGGCAGCGGTACACAGATACGCAGTATTTT. Translation gives CASSAQWTSHEGQRYTDTQYF.

The J gene is TRBJ1-5, the V gene TRBV28; no firm D call. Trimming left V 6 bases short and J 4 bases short, with 13 bases between. This CDR3 is built from 14 residues. Germline CDR1 MDHEN, CDR2 SYDVKM. CDR3 sequence (DNA): TGTGCCAGCAGGCGACAACAGCCTAATCAGCCCCAGCATTTT. Encoded protein: CASRRQQPNQPQHF. Full variable domain (missing parts from reference TRBV28 and TRBJ1-5): DVKVTQSSRYLVKRTGEKVFLECVQDMDHENMFWYRQDPGLGLRLIYFSYDVKMKEKGDIPEGYSVSREKKERFSLILESASTNQTSMYLCASRRQQPNQPQHFGDGTRLSIL.

The gene calls are TRBV15 and TRBJ1-4; 8 nucleotides agree with TRBD1. V dropped 2 bases and J dropped 4; count of bases not matched to a gene: 9. Germline V gene lookup returns CDR1 LNHNV and CDR2 YYDKDF (reference sequence). CDR3 length: 17 residues. The CDR3 nucleotides are TGTGCCACCAGCAGACAACCTCAGGGGGCGAGTAATGAAAAACTGTTTTTT. Its translation: CATSRQPQGASNEKLFF.

The chain joins TRBV28 to TRBJ1-1; D remains unclear. The CDR3 runs 13 residues. The germline CDR1 and CDR2 sequences are MDHEN and SYDVKM. Trimming removed 3 bases at V and 3 bases at J, with 8 bases between. Here the CDR3 reads CASSFSRDTEAFF. CDR3 DNA: TGTGCCAGCAGTTTTAGTAGGGACACTGAAGCTTTCTTT.

V usage is TRBV7-2 and J usage is TRBJ2-7, with D tentatively TRBD1 (6 bases). V shed 5 bases and J shed 2 bases, with 10 bases lying between them. This CDR3 has 13 amino acids. CDR1 SGHTA and CDR2 FQGNSA come from the germline V gene. The CDR3: CASSKTGPYEQYF. CDR3 nucleotide sequence: TGTGCCAGCAGCAAGACAGGCCCCTACGAGCAGTACTTC.

This clone was counted a single time. The CDR3 spells CASSTKTGFQDEQYF. The CDR3 bases are TGTGCCAGCAGCACCAAGACAGGATTTCAGGACGAGCAGTACTTC. The V and J genes are TRBV5-4 and TRBJ2-7; possible D gene TRBD1, 6 bases. From germline, CDR1 is SGHNT and CDR2 YYREEE (reference sequence). Trimming removed 4 bases from V and 5 bases from J, with 19 bases in between. CDR3 length: 15 amino acids.

This chain joins TRBV7-3 and TRBJ2-5; 8 nucleotides match TRBD2. Trimming cost V 5 bases and J 2 bases; bases outside gene matches: 10. This CDR3 comprises 16 residues. In germline, CDR1 is SGHTA, CDR2 FQGTGA. The CDR3 DNA reads as TGTGCCAGCAGCCCCGGGGTAGCGGGAAGACAAGAGACCCAGTACTTC. It yields the protein CASSPGVAGRQETQYF. Full variable domain (outside the CDR3, taken from reference TRBV7-3 and TRBJ2-5): GAGVSQTPSNKVTEKGKYVELRCDPISGHTALYWYRQSLGQGPEFLIYFQGTGAADDSGLPNDRFFAVRPEGSVSTLKIQRTERGDSAVYLCASSPGVAGRQETQYFGPGTRLLVL.

This chain links TRBV7-3 with TRBJ2-1, with D unresolved. V was shortened by 4 bases and J by 6 bases, with 10 bases between the two germline ends. This CDR3 spans 13 amino acids. CDR1 is SGHTA, CDR2 FQGTGA, per germline. CDR3 residues: CASSSEIGNEQFF. In DNA, the CDR3 is TGTGCCAGCAGCTCGGAGATTGGCAATGAGCAGTTCTTC.